The clone carrying this TCR beta chain was observed a handful of times. Germline CDR1 is SGDLS and CDR2 is YYNGEE. This CDR3 is built from 19 residues. Trimming removed 3 bases from V and 3 bases from J; junction bases left unmatched: 15. Individual cDNA molecules had unique molecular identifiers attached to them by the library. The authors' processing: A typical sample had around 90,000 TCRs, with about 20,000 to 750,000 overall. TCRdb redid the calling of the 5' RACE reads with MiXCR, one entry per CDR3 protein. The V and J calls were determined by TCRdb, not by the authors. The table includes about 140,000 distinct CDR3 sequences, around 4.4% detected once. The record originates from a study of human T cells and chemical hapten exposure. Extraction of total RNA was performed on unfractionated whole blood.

V gene TRBV9 combines with J gene TRBJ2-5; TRBD1 matches 12 bases. The receptor's source is a female donor in good health. The CDR3 loop reads CASSALPQGGTGGEETQYF. The DNA of the CDR3 is TGTGCCAGCAGCGCTCTACCCCAGGGTGGGACAGGGGGCGAAGAGACCCAGTACTTC.